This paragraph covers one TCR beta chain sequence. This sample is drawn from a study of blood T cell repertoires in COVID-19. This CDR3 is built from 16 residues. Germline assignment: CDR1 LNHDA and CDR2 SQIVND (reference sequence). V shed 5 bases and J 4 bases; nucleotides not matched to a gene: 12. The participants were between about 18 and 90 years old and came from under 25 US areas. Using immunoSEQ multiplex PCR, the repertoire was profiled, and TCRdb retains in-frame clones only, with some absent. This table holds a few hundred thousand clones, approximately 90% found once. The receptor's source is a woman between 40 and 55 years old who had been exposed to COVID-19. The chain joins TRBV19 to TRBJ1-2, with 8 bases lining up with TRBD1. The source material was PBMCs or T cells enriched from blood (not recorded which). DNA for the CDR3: TGTGCCAGTAGTCCAATCGGGGGACAGGACCCCTATGGCTACACCTTC. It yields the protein CASSPIGGQDPYGYTF. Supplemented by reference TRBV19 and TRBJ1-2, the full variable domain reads DGGITQSPKYLFRKEGQNVTLSCEQNLNHDAMYWYRQDPGQGLRLIYYSQIVNDFQKGDIAEGYSVSREKKESFPLTVTSAQKNPTAFYLCASSPIGGQDPYGYTFGSGTRLTVV.